Listed here are 16 T cell receptor beta chains from one sample, sequenced in a study of cytomegalovirus exposure and HLA in healthy donors. PCR used 60 Vbeta primers and 13 Jbeta primers. Generated by immunoSEQ multiplex PCR, the TCRdb table keeps only in-frame clones and is missing some. This table holds about 110,000 clones, about 76% found once. Source material: PBMCs. Receptor source: a woman aged 50 to 65 in good health and CMV-seropositive.

The chain employs TRBV18 and TRBJ1-5; D remains unclear. V gave up 2 bases and J gave up 7 bases, with 18 bases separating them. This CDR3 is 16 amino acids long. CDR1 is KGHSH, CDR2 LQKENI, per germline. CDR3 protein: CASSPNVGRPSQPQHF. The CDR3 DNA follows: TGTGCCAGCTCACCAAACGTAGGGAGGCCAAGCCAGCCCCAGCATTTT.

This chain joins TRBV7-2 and TRBJ2-4; 9 bases map to TRBD2. V was pared by 2 bases and J by 2 bases, with 10 bases of the junction left unmatched. The CDR3 has 18 residues. Germline V gene data show CDR1 as SGHTA and CDR2 as FQGNSA. The CDR3 here is CASSLRRGGLGTKNIQYF. CDR3 nucleotide sequence: TGTGCCAGCAGCTTACGGCGGGGGGGATTGGGGACCAAAAACATTCAGTACTTC.

The chain joins TRBV19 to TRBJ2-4; TRBD1 is a possible D gene (5 bases). V shed 3 bases and J shed 9 bases, with 15 bases lying between them. CDR1 LNHDA and CDR2 SQIVND come from the germline V gene (reference sequence). This CDR3 is 14 amino acids long. This CDR3 reads CASSISSGAGIQYF. The CDR3 coding sequence is TGTGCCAGTAGTATCTCTAGTGGGGCTGGCATTCAGTACTTC.

The rearrangement links TRBV7-2 to TRBJ2-3; D call uncertain. V dropped 1 base and J dropped 4 bases, with 3 bases sitting between them. The CDR3 runs to 12 residues. Germline values: CDR1 SGHTA, CDR2 FQGNSA. The CDR3 protein is CASSLEPDTQYF. For the CDR3, the DNA is TGTGCCAGCAGCTTAGAGCCAGATACGCAGTATTTT.

CDR3 amino acids: CASSVVGGEQYF. Written as DNA, the CDR3 is TGTGCCAGCAGCGTAGTGGGAGGCGAGCAGTACTTC. This chain connects TRBV9 to TRBJ2-7; D is possibly TRBD2 (6 bases). V was shortened by 0 bases and J by 6 bases, with 7 bases between the two germline ends. The CDR3 sequence is 12 residues long. Germline V gene data show CDR1 as SGDLS and CDR2 as YYNGEE.

The chain recombines TRBV5-1 with TRBJ2-3; tentatively, D is TRBD2 (5 bases). With 1 base removed from V and 4 bases from J, the gap between germline ends came to 16 bases. Germline CDR1 SGHRS, CDR2 YFSETQ. The CDR3 has 16 amino acids. The CDR3 DNA reads TGCGCCAGCAGCTTGTCGGCTAGCTACCTCCCAGATACGCAGTATTTT. Its translation: CASSLSASYLPDTQYF.

The J gene is TRBJ1-2, the V gene TRBV6-5, with 9 bases identical to TRBD1. This CDR3 is built from 15 residues. From germline, CDR1 is MNHEY and CDR2 SVGAGI. With V trimmed by 4 bases and J by 4 bases, 7 bases remained unmatched. The CDR3 DNA is TGTGCCAGCAGTTCCACAGGGGGCGCAGGCTATGGCTACACCTTC. It translates to CASSSTGGAGYGYTF.

J is TRBJ1-1 and V is TRBV12-2; TRBD1, the D gene given by the table, was not confirmed from the DNA. TRBV12-2 is a pseudogene locus. The CDR3 contains 13 residues. CDR3 in DNA: TGTGCAAGTCGCCTTCCAGGGAACACTGAAGCTTTCTTT. Its protein product is CASRLPGNTEAFF.

The chain recombines TRBV11-2 with TRBJ2-7; tentative D call: TRBD1 (5 bases). With 2 bases removed from V and 7 bases from J, the gap between germline ends came to 15 bases. The germline V gene has CDR1 SGHAT and CDR2 FQNNGV. The CDR3 consists of 14 residues. The CDR3 coding sequence is TGTGCCAGCAGCTTAATCAGGGTGATAGGAGAGCAGTACTTC. It specifies CASSLIRVIGEQYF. The whole variable domain, filled in from reference TRBV11-2 and TRBJ2-7, reads EAGVAQSPRYKIIEKRQSVAFWCNPISGHATLYWYQQILGQGPKLLIQFQNNGVVDDSQLPKDRFSAERLKGVDSTLKIQPAKLEDSAVYLCASSLIRVIGEQYFGPGTRLTVT.

J is TRBJ1-2 and V is TRBV25-1; D might be TRBD1 (5 bases). Germline values: CDR1 MGHDK, CDR2 SYGVNS. Deletions cut 4 bases from V and 8 bases from J, with 14 bases between. The CDR3 totals 13 residues. The CDR3 reads CASSVTGGRGYTF. The CDR3 bases are TGTGCCAGCAGTGTGACTGGGGGGAGAGGCTACACCTTC.

The chain employs TRBV5-1 and TRBJ1-2, with 9 bases fitting TRBD1. With V trimmed by 0 bases and J by 2 bases, 5 bases remained unmatched. CDR1 and CDR2 (germline): SGHRS, YFSETQ. This CDR3 comprises 16 residues. CDR3 region: CASSLGTGVTNYGYTF. The CDR3 DNA is TGCGCCAGCAGCTTGGGGACAGGGGTAACCAACTATGGCTACACCTTC.

The chain uses TRBV19 and TRBJ2-2; 11 bases match TRBD2. V was pared by 3 bases and J by 6 bases, with 9 bases of the junction left unmatched. CDR1 and CDR2 (germline): LNHDA, SQIVND (reference sequence). CDR3 length equals 17 residues. The CDR3 coding sequence is TGTGCCAGTAGTATCCTAGCGGGGGGACGTAAAGCCGGGGAGCTGTTTTTT. This sequence encodes CASSILAGGRKAGELFF. Full variable domain (missing parts from reference TRBV19 and TRBJ2-2): DGGITQSPKYLFRKEGQNVTLSCEQNLNHDAMYWYRQDPGQGLRLIYYSQIVNDFQKGDIAEGYSVSREKKESFPLTVTSAQKNPTAFYLCASSILAGGRKAGELFFGEGSRLTVL.

The CDR3 DNA sequence: TGCGCCAGCAGCCCGACAGGCCTTGGGGGCTATGGCTACACCTTC. Residues: CASSPTGLGGYGYTF. The rearrangement uses TRBV5-1 and TRBJ1-2; tentatively, D is TRBD1 (6 bases). Trimming pared 4 bases from V and 4 bases from J, leaving 17 bases between. CDR1 is SGHRS, CDR2 YFSETQ, per germline. CDR3 size: 15 residues.

The chain is built from TRBV5-8 and TRBJ1-1, with 9 bases lining up with TRBD1. The CDR3 is 16 residues long. J was trimmed by 1 base and V by 4 bases; bases with no gene match: 8. Looked up from germline, CDR1 is SGHTS and CDR2 is YDEGEE. As DNA, the CDR3 is TGTGCCAGCAGCCGGACAGGGGCCCACCGGAACACTGAAGCTTTCTTT. Translated, it gives CASSRTGAHRNTEAFF. Supplemented by reference TRBV5-8 and TRBJ1-1, the full variable domain reads EAGVTQSPTHLIKTRGQQATLRCSPISGHTSVYWYQQALGLGLQFLLWYDEGEERNRGNFPPRFSGRQFPNYSSELNVNALELEDSALYLCASSRTGAHRNTEAFFGQGTRLTVV.

Note on this clone: The junction departs from germline at one end; a sequencing error may be responsible. CDR3 region: CASSLQVFSGTTIYF. CDR3 coding DNA: TGTGCCAGCAGTTTGCAGGTCTTCTCTGGAACCACCATATATTTT. The V and J genes are TRBV28 and TRBJ1-3; D not certain. The CDR3 runs 15 residues. CDR1 MDHEN and CDR2 SYDVKM come from the germline V gene.

V and J are TRBV29-1 and TRBJ1-2, with D possibly matching TRBD1 (5 bases). Trimming stripped 7 bases from V and 3 bases from J, with 18 bases between. The CDR3 covers 14 residues. Per the germline V gene, CDR1 is SQVTM and CDR2 is ANQGSEA. This chain's CDR3 is CSALFREWYYGYTF. The DNA of the CDR3 is TGCAGCGCCCTCTTCAGGGAATGGTACTATGGCTACACCTTC.